This T cell receptor (beta chain) emerged from a study of breast tumors, draining lymph nodes, adjacent tissues (dated by TCRdb to 2015 to 2016). In terms of the full investigation: The study compared TCR beta repertoires across tumor, adjacent nontumor tissue and axillary lymph nodes from breast cancer patients. In human breast cancer, the study set out to evaluate how tumor, surrounding tissue and draining lymph node repertoires relate to one another and whether T cells may move between these sites. The investigation overall reported the following: Tumor T-cell repertoires showed less diversity than lymph node repertoires and more diversity than nontumor tissue repertoires, and tumor T-cell repertoires showed preferential V and J gene usage. The similarity between tumor and nontumor tissue repertoires was significantly greater in luminal-like breast cancer than in basal-like breast cancer. The data were judged consistent with most tumor T cells deriving from the lymph node and then expanding within tumor tissue. The study presented the conclusion that tumor T cells originate in lymph nodes as consistent with a hypothesis, not as something directly demonstrated.

Adjacent samples consisted of nontumor breast tissue surrounding the tumor. The run used an Illumina HiSeq 2000. TCR beta chain libraries were generated through multiplex PCR amplification. The amplified TCR beta chain products were analyzed by high-throughput sequencing. TCRdb reanalyzed the raw reads on its own, using fastp at Q25 for trimming and MiXCR for clone calling, and kept in-frame beta chains. Under each unique CDR3 protein, matching rows form one entry showing the most common genes and DNA. In all, the sample holds 15,000 or so distinct CDR3 sequences, and roughly 46% of those were seen once. About an eighth of the sample lies in the top ten. This clonotype is medium-sized (0.01 to 0.1%). Its antigen is not yet known. Nothing much larger sits one base from this clone, and base qualities are not available. According to the germline V gene (reference sequence), CDR1 reads LGHDT and CDR2 reads YNNKEL. Trimming removed 0 bases from V and 3 bases from J; the gene matches leave 3 bases unexplained. From its cysteine to its phenylalanine, the CDR3 spans 17 amino acids. Solely the CDR3 DNA is kept, with 51 bases framed from the first base.

The sample was tumor-adjacent breast tissue. This sequence was found in a female donor with breast cancer. Some clones in this sample may be carry-over from other donors' samples. Here the chain combines TRBV3-1 and TRBJ1-6; TRBD1 lines up with 9 middle nucleotides. The bases are TGTGCCAGCAGCCAAGATGACAGGGGGTACTATAATTCACCCCTCCACTTT. The encoded protein is CASSQDDRGYYNSPLHF.